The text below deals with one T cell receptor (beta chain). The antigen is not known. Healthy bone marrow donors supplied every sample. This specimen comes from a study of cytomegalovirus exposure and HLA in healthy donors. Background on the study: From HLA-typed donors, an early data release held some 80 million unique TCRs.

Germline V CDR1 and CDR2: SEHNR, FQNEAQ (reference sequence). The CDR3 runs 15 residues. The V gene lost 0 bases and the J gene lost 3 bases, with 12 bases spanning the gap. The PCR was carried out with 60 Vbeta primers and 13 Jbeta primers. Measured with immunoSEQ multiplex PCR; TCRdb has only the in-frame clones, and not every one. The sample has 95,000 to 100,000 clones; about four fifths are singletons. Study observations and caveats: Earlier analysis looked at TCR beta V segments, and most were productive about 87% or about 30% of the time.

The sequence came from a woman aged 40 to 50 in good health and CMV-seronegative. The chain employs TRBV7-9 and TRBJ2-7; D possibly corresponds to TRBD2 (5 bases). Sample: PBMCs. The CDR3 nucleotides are TGTGCCAGCAGCTTAGCGGGAGCCTCAATCTACGAGCAGTACTTC. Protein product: CASSLAGASIYEQYF.